Sequencing of this TCR beta chain was carried out in a study of monozygotic twins with inflammatory bowel disease. Germline lookup yields CDR1 SQVTM and CDR2 ANQGSEA. CDR3 length: 13 amino acids. Each TCR library used 3500 ng of total RNA. TCRdb derives one entry per CDR3 protein from the 5' RACE reads, leaving out DNA. The sample features some 160,000 distinct CDR3 sequences, with about 7.4% in its top ten. Material: blood. The origin of this receptor is a human donor with ulcerative colitis or Crohn's disease, or a healthy co-twin of an affected twin (not recorded which). The chain is built from TRBV29-1 and TRBJ1-3. The CDR3 region is CSVRYLGGNTIYF.